What follows are 20 T cell receptor beta chains derived from one specimen sequenced in a study of blood T cells in healthy people across ages. It was with a sample-barcoded 5' primer and a J-beta primer mix that a second PCR of roughly 7 to 12 cycles was run. Each CDR3 protein gets one entry after TCRdb re-called the 5' RACE reads with MiXCR. The sample includes roughly 1,500,000 distinct CDR3 sequences, about 31% of them seen just once. Sequences were obtained from blood. These receptors were taken from a woman aged 25 to 39 in good health.

The CDR3 is CASRPGTGIVDTQYF. CDR3 DNA: TGTGCCAGCAGACCCGGGACCGGGATTGTAGATACGCAGTATTTT. J is TRBJ2-3 and V is TRBV3-1; TRBD1 or TRBD2 may be the D gene (5 bases each). CDR3 length: 15 amino acids. V lost 6 bases to trimming and J lost 5 bases, with 18 bases between them. Germline V gene sequence: CDR1 LGHDT, CDR2 YNNKEL (reference sequence).

This clonotype was observed a handful of times. J is TRBJ2-1 and V is TRBV6-2 or TRBV6-3; TRBD1 is a possible D gene (5 bases). Trimming left V 6 bases short and J 10 bases short, with 22 bases between. CDR3 size: 15 residues. Per the germline V gene, CDR1 is MNHEY and CDR2 is SVGEGT. The DNA for the CDR3 is TGTGCCAGCAGCCGGGCCGGGCTCCTAAGGGGAGAGCAGTTCTTC. Amino acid sequence: CASSRAGLLRGEQFF.

This clonotype appeared a few times. The gene calls are TRBV2 and TRBJ2-3; D may be TRBD1 (5 bases). Between the trimmed V and J ends, which lost 3 bases and 14 bases, there was a span of 15 bases. The CDR3 sequence is 12 residues long. The V gene's germline CDR1 is SNHLY and CDR2 FYNNEI. CDR3 loop: CASSDRNSQGYF. In nucleotides, the CDR3 is TGTGCCAGCAGTGATCGGAACAGCCAGGGGTATTTT.

In this sample, this clonotype turned up a few times. The CDR3 DNA follows: TGTGCCACCAGCCTCGGGGGAAATACAGATACGCAGTATTTT. Translated: CATSLGGNTDTQYF. This chain joins TRBV15 and TRBJ2-3; maybe TRBD2 (6 bases). The CDR3 runs 14 residues. CDR1 LNHNV and CDR2 YYDKDF come from the germline V gene (reference sequence). The V gene lost 5 bases and the J gene lost 3 bases, with 12 bases spanning the gap.

This chain joins TRBV20-1 and TRBJ2-1; the match to TRBD2 covers 7 bases. V lost 3 bases, J lost 3 bases, and 5 bases stayed unmatched. This CDR3 is 14 amino acids long. Germline V lookup: CDR1 DFQATT, CDR2 SNEGSKA (reference sequence). The CDR3 reads CSASLPGGYNEQFF. CDR3 sequence (DNA): TGCAGTGCTAGTCTACCGGGGGGCTACAATGAGCAGTTCTTC.

This clonotype came up a few times. The chain uses TRBV7-2 and TRBJ2-3, with 7 nucleotides matching TRBD1. Germline V gene lookup returns CDR1 SGHTA and CDR2 FQGNSA. Trimming removed 2 bases from V and 4 bases from J; junction bases left unmatched: 6. The CDR3 length is 15 residues. The CDR3 reads CASSLTGATSDTQYF. For the CDR3, the DNA is TGTGCCAGCAGCTTAACAGGGGCCACCTCAGATACGCAGTATTTT.

This clonotype was detected a few times. CDR3 DNA sequence: TGCGCCAGCAGCTTGGGGTCTGTCGGGAACGAGCAGTACTTC. Protein: CASSLGSVGNEQYF. The chain joins TRBV5-1 to TRBJ2-7; D might be TRBD2 (5 bases). With 0 bases removed from V and 5 bases from J, the gap between germline ends came to 12 bases. Germline V gene sequence: CDR1 SGHRS, CDR2 YFSETQ. The CDR3 covers 14 residues.

The rearrangement uses TRBV20-1 and TRBJ2-7; D is unresolved. CDR1 and CDR2 from the germline V gene are DFQATT and SNEGSKA (reference sequence). V lost 6 bases to trimming and J lost 5 bases, with 20 bases between them. This CDR3 spans 14 amino acids. The CDR3 DNA reads TGCAGTGCCCTACACCAGATACTTCCCCACGAGCAGTACTTC. Encoded protein: CSALHQILPHEQYF.

The rearrangement links TRBV6-1 to TRBJ2-4; D not certain. The end of the DNA is better explained by TRBJ2-5, so the J call may be wrong. The CDR3 spans 15 residues. CDR1 and CDR2 from the germline V gene are MNHNS and SASEGT. CDR3 DNA sequence: TGTGCCAGCAGGGGTGGCCCCCTTAGGGTGGAGACCCAGTACTTC. It encodes CASRGGPLRVETQYF.

The chain couples TRBV4-1 to TRBJ2-1, with 9 bases aligning to TRBD2. The CDR3 sequence is 19 residues long. The V gene's germline CDR1 is MGHRA and CDR2 YSYEKL. V trimming: 0 bases; J trimming: 0 bases; junction bases outside the gene matches: 9. Here the CDR3 reads CASSQEAGGFLNSYNEQFF. As DNA, the CDR3 is TGCGCCAGCAGCCAAGAAGCGGGGGGTTTTTTGAACTCCTACAATGAGCAGTTCTTC.

This clonotype appeared many times. The chain joins TRBV3-1 to TRBJ2-4; a possible D gene is TRBD1 (6 bases). V lost 8 bases, J lost 4 bases, and 6 bases lay in between. The CDR3 has 11 amino acids. Germline V gene sequence: CDR1 LGHDT, CDR2 YNNKEL (reference sequence). The CDR3 reads CASGQKNIQYF. CDR3 nucleotide sequence: TGTGCCAGCGGACAGAAAAACATTCAGTACTTC.

The chain carries TRBV15 and TRBJ1-5; 7 bases fit TRBD1. V trimming: 6 bases; J trimming: 5 bases; junction bases outside the gene matches: 10. This CDR3 comprises 15 residues. The V gene's germline CDR1 is LNHNV and CDR2 YYDKDF (reference sequence). CDR3 bases: TGTGCCACCAGGCCCATCGACAGGGAGGATCAGCCCCAGCATTTT. Residues: CATRPIDREDQPQHF.

This clonotype was observed a single time. Given a much more abundant clone one base away, this may be a read error. CDR3 DNA: TGTGCCATCCGTGAGTCGGGACCTGGGGCCAACGTCCTGACTTTC. Translated: CAIRESGPGANVLTF. The chain uses TRBV10-3 and TRBJ2-6; D might be TRBD1 or TRBD2, each matching 5 bases. Per germline, CDR1 ENHRY and CDR2 SYGVKD. CDR3 size: 15 residues.

V gene TRBV3-1 combines with J gene TRBJ2-3, with 10 bases that match TRBD1. Germline-derived CDR1 and CDR2 are LGHDT and YNNKEL (reference sequence). Trimming cost V 6 bases and J 1 base; bases outside gene matches: 4. CDR3 length equals 15 residues. The CDR3 region has the DNA TGTGCCAGCAGGCTAGGGACAGGGGGCACAGATACGCAGTATTTT. Protein sequence: CASRLGTGGTDTQYF.

The chain uses TRBV5-5 and TRBJ2-7; D uncertain. Germline V CDR1 and CDR2: SGHKS, YYEKEE (reference sequence). This CDR3 comprises 14 residues. V lost 0 bases, J lost 3 bases, and 10 bases lay in between. The CDR3 sequence: CASSLVTSFYEQYF. The CDR3 coding sequence is TGTGCCAGCAGCTTGGTTACGTCTTTCTACGAGCAGTACTTC.

There are a few counts of this clonotype. The chain joins TRBV20-1 to TRBJ2-3; 11 nucleotides match TRBD2. CDR1 is DFQATT, CDR2 SNEGSKA, per germline (reference sequence). CDR3 length: 15 residues. The junction had 5 bases not matched to a gene; V was cut back by 3 bases and J by 3 bases. The CDR3 protein is CSARASGGLTDTQYF. In DNA form, the CDR3 reads TGCAGTGCTAGGGCTAGCGGGGGGTTAACAGATACGCAGTATTTT.

The CDR3 nucleotides are TGTGCCAGCAGCTCGATAGGGACAGATAGCGGCTACACCTTC. Translated, it gives CASSSIGTDSGYTF. The chain has TRBV5-5 and TRBJ1-2, with 7 bases fitting TRBD1. Per germline, CDR1 SGHKS and CDR2 YYEKEE (reference sequence). V lost 3 bases to trimming and J lost 8 bases; unmatched junction nucleotides: 10. The CDR3 totals 14 residues. The complete variable domain, with remaining parts taken from reference TRBV5-5 and TRBJ1-2, reads DAGVTQSPTHLIKTRGQQVTLRCSPISGHKSVSWYQQVLGQGPQFIFQYYEKEERGRGNFPDRFSARQFPNYSSELNVNALLLGDSALYLCASSSIGTDSGYTFGSGTRLTVV.

Comment on this clonotype: This may be a read error: a much more frequent sequence differs by one nucleotide. The chain links TRBV5-1 to TRBJ2-3, with D perhaps matching TRBD1 (5 bases). Germline V gene data show CDR1 as SGHRS and CDR2 as YFSETQ. The V gene lost 5 bases and the J gene lost 5 bases, with 12 bases spanning the gap. CDR3 length: 13 residues. The DNA of the CDR3 is TGCGCCAGCAGGGGCGGAAGGGGAGATACGCAGTATTTT. Protein: CASRGGRGDTQYF.

This chain joins TRBV20-1 and TRBJ2-5; 8 bases are a match to TRBD2. The V gene's germline CDR1 is DFQATT and CDR2 SNEGSKA (reference sequence). The CDR3 consists of 16 residues. With V trimmed by 0 bases and J by 5 bases, 11 bases remained unmatched. CDR3 sequence: CSARDPRTGGQETQYF. The CDR3 DNA is TGCAGTGCTAGAGATCCCCGAACGGGGGGGCAGGAGACCCAGTACTTC.

This clonotype has only a few counts. This rearrangement joins TRBV5-1 to TRBJ2-5, with D perhaps TRBD2 (6 bases). V shed 1 base and J shed 3 bases, with 13 bases lying between them. The germline CDR1 and CDR2 sequences are SGHRS and YFSETQ. The CDR3 runs 15 residues. The CDR3 bases are TGCGCCAGCAGCTTGTCAGTGTGGGGGGAAGAGACCCAGTACTTC. Translation gives CASSLSVWGEETQYF.